This TCR beta chain derives from a study of T-cell memory formation after mild COVID-19. Whole-study context: There were largely donor-specific TCR clusters.

TCRdb reprocessed the 5' RACE reads with MiXCR, giving one entry per CDR3 protein. The table records 300,000 to 400,000 distinct CDR3 sequences, over 13% of them present only once. The V segment lost 3 bases and the J segment 4 bases; nucleotides outside the gene matches: 4. From germline, CDR1 is SNHLY and CDR2 FYNNEI. The CDR3 covers 14 residues. This clonotype was obtained from a man in his late teens or twenties who had mild COVID-19 (a few samples of this study predate the infection). Cell type and time point are not known. Sequencing was done on a sample of PBMCs or a T cell subset sorted from them (not recorded which). The V gene is TRBV2, the J gene TRBJ2-5, with 8 nucleotides matching TRBD1. Here the CDR3 reads CASSEARGRETQYF. CDR3 nucleotide sequence: TGTGCCAGCAGTGAGGCCAGGGGGCGAGAGACCCAGTACTTC.